This entry concerns a single TCR beta chain. The antigen remains undetermined. This record comes from a study of T cell responses to AZD1222 COVID-19 vaccine. Between the trimmed V and J ends, which lost 5 bases and 5 bases, there was a span of 13 bases. The length of the CDR3 is 13 residues. The germline V gene encodes CDR1 KGHSH and CDR2 LQKENI. Profiling relied on immunoSEQ multiplex PCR, and the TCRdb table lists in-frame clones only, not all of them. Of roughly 130,000 clones listed, 90% to 95% are singletons. Whole-study findings and limits: Seropositive AZD1222 recipients at baseline numbered only five to seven. Repertoires were sampled only after the peak T cell response.

Specimen: peripheral blood, collected on day 0 of AZD1222 vaccination. This sequence joins TRBV18 and TRBJ2-7; unclear D gene. The source of this sequence is an adult in good health. In DNA, the CDR3 is TGTGCCAGCTCAATAGGGCAGTCCAACGAGCAGTACTTC. Its protein product is CASSIGQSNEQYF.